This TCR beta chain originates from a study of T-cell memory formation after mild COVID-19. On the study more broadly: Largely, TCR clusters stayed within a single donor.

TCRdb re-called the 5' RACE reads with MiXCR, one entry per CDR3 protein. The data show hundreds of thousands of distinct CDR3 sequences, about a sixth seen once. This CDR3 contains 15 residues. The germline V and J ends were trimmed by 3 bases and 7 bases, with 16 bases remaining between them. Study-level findings and limits: Among contracting clones, CD4+ were mainly CM/EM and CD8+ enriched in EMRA.

This clonotype was seen only a few times. The antigen is unknown. Sequenced: PBMCs or a T cell subset sorted from them (not recorded which). This rearrangement joins TRBV12-3 or TRBV12-4 to TRBJ2-1; the D gene is possibly TRBD1 (5 bases). This clonotype was sampled from an adult woman who had mild COVID-19 (a few samples of this study predate the infection). Cell type and time point are not known. CDR3 loop: CASSLSRAPMNEQFF. The CDR3 DNA is TGTGCCAGCAGTTTGTCCAGGGCCCCTATGAATGAGCAGTTCTTC.